Shown below are 15 T cell receptor beta chains from a single sample sequenced in a study of cytomegalovirus exposure and HLA in healthy donors. The PCR contained 60 Vbeta and 13 Jbeta primers. Data came from immunoSEQ multiplex PCR; TCRdb stores just in-frame clones and leaves some out. The sample shows fewer than 85,000 clones, roughly 74% of them seen only once. Sequencing used PBMCs. The receptors were sampled from a middle-aged man in good health and CMV-seronegative.

The chain carries TRBV28 and TRBJ1-1; 10 nucleotides line up with TRBD1. After removal of 2 bases from V and 5 bases from J, the junction contained 8 bases not matched to a gene. Germline loops: CDR1 MDHEN, CDR2 SYDVKM. This CDR3 has 16 residues. Written as DNA, the CDR3 is TGTGCCAGCAGTTTAACGACAGGGGGCGGAAGGACTGAAGCTTTCTTT. Translated, it gives CASSLTTGGGRTEAFF.

V usage is TRBV19 and J usage is TRBJ2-1, with 8 bases aligning to TRBD1. The CDR3 has 13 residues. With 5 bases clipped from V and 7 bases from J, the junction kept 4 bases outside the gene matches. CDR1 and CDR2 from the germline V gene are LNHDA and SQIVND (reference sequence). The CDR3: CASSQDRENEQFF. The CDR3, as DNA: TGTGCCAGTAGTCAGGACAGGGAAAATGAGCAGTTCTTC.

The V and J genes are TRBV5-4 and TRBJ2-7, with 11 bases fitting TRBD1. The CDR3 runs to 14 residues. The ends lost 5 bases at V and 6 bases at J; junction bases unmatched: 7. From germline, CDR1 is SGHNT and CDR2 YYREEE (reference sequence). CDR3 region: CASSFGQGASEQYF. The CDR3 bases are TGTGCCAGCAGTTTCGGACAGGGGGCTAGCGAGCAGTACTTC.

The chain couples TRBV7-9 to TRBJ2-1; D remains unclear. Per germline, CDR1 SEHNR and CDR2 FQNEAQ (reference sequence). V lost 3 bases and J lost 0, with 9 bases in between. This CDR3 has 15 amino acids. The chain's CDR3 is CASSFPLSSYNEQFF. In DNA, the CDR3 is TGTGCCAGCAGCTTTCCCCTTTCCTCCTACAATGAGCAGTTCTTC. The variable domain in full, with the rest retrieved from reference TRBV7-9 and TRBJ2-1, is DTGVSQNPRHKITKRGQNVTFRCDPISEHNRLYWYRQTLGQGPEFLTYFQNEAQLEKSRLLSDRFSAERPKGSFSTLEIQRTEQGDSAMYLCASSFPLSSYNEQFFGPGTRLTVL.

The V gene is TRBV11-3, the J gene TRBJ2-7; D is perhaps TRBD1 (6 bases). This CDR3 has 12 amino acids. From germline, CDR1 is SGHNT and CDR2 YENEEA. Trimming shortened V by 8 bases and J by 6 bases, and 14 bases separated the two germline ends. The CDR3 coding sequence is TGTGCCAGCGGGGGCCGAGATGGCGAGCAGTACTTC. Protein: CASGGRDGEQYF.

This rearrangement joins TRBV18 to TRBJ1-5; D is possibly TRBD1 (6 bases). V shed 6 bases and J shed 0 bases, with 9 bases lying between them. This CDR3 contains 14 residues. Germline V gene lookup returns CDR1 KGHSH and CDR2 LQKENI. The CDR3 is CASSQGSSNQPQHF. CDR3 coding DNA: TGTGCCAGCTCGCAGGGGTCTAGCAATCAGCCCCAGCATTTT.

About this clone: An end of the junction differs from the germline gene, which may be a read error. The chain combines TRBV7-9 with TRBJ2-7, with D possibly TRBD1 on 5 matching bases. Germline values: CDR1 SEHNR, CDR2 FQNEAQ (reference sequence). There are 12 residues in the CDR3. CDR3 DNA sequence: TGTTCCAGCAGCTTATGGCAGGGCGAGCAGTACTTC. Translation: CSSSLWQGEQYF.

The chain is built from TRBV2 and TRBJ1-5; TRBD1 is a possible D gene (6 bases). The germline CDR1 and CDR2 sequences are SNHLY and FYNNEI. The CDR3 extends over 15 amino acids. Trimming removed 2 bases at V and 7 bases at J, with 15 bases between. The chain's CDR3 is CASSERGAPEQPQHF. The CDR3 nucleotides read TGTGCCAGCAGTGAACGGGGGGCGCCGGAACAGCCCCAGCATTTT.

This chain links TRBV5-4 with TRBJ2-5; 7 bases match TRBD1. Trimming cost V 1 base and J 2 bases; bases outside gene matches: 8. The CDR3 is 16 residues long. Looked up from germline, CDR1 is SGHNT and CDR2 is YYREEE (reference sequence). This CDR3 is CASSLPGQYLQETQYF. CDR3 in DNA: TGTGCCAGCAGCTTGCCGGGACAGTATTTACAAGAGACCCAGTACTTC.

The chain is built from TRBV29-1 and TRBJ2-3; D ambiguous. Per the germline V gene, CDR1 is SQVTM and CDR2 is ANQGSEA. The CDR3 loop spans 13 amino acids. V shed 6 bases and J shed 5 bases, with 15 bases lying between them. The CDR3 region has the DNA TGCAGCGTCGGAGCCTACCGAGGAGATACGCAGTATTTT. Its protein is CSVGAYRGDTQYF.

This clone showed up just once. This rearrangement joins TRBV15 to TRBJ1-4; 9 nucleotides match TRBD1. In germline, CDR1 is LNHNV, CDR2 YYDKDF (reference sequence). The CDR3 loop spans 15 amino acids. J lost 8 bases, V lost 9 bases, and 13 bases had no gene match. This CDR3 is CATLRDRDYKEKLFF. CDR3 coding DNA: TGTGCCACTTTAAGGGACAGGGATTACAAAGAAAAACTGTTTTTT.

This clone was observed once. This chain links TRBV10-1 with TRBJ2-7, with TRBD2 as a possible D gene (6 bases). Germline CDR1 and CDR2: WNHNN and SYGVQD (reference sequence). Trimming took 2 bases from V and 2 from J, leaving 7 bases between them. The CDR3 has 13 amino acids. In nucleotides, the CDR3 is TGCGCCAGCAGTGAGGCGGGGACCTACGAGCAGTACTTC. It translates to CASSEAGTYEQYF.

The chain uses TRBV11-2 and TRBJ2-3; 7 positions match TRBD2. There are 17 residues in the CDR3. V lost 5 bases to trimming and J lost 2 bases; unmatched junction nucleotides: 13. CDR1 is SGHAT and CDR2 is FQNNGV in the germline V gene. The CDR3 coding sequence is TGTGCCAGCAGCCTAATAGGTCGCGGGGACTACACAGATACGCAGTATTTT. The encoded protein is CASSLIGRGDYTDTQYF. Using reference TRBV11-2 and TRBJ2-3 for the parts outside the CDR3, the full variable domain is EAGVAQSPRYKIIEKRQSVAFWCNPISGHATLYWYQQILGQGPKLLIQFQNNGVVDDSQLPKDRFSAERLKGVDSTLKIQPAKLEDSAVYLCASSLIGRGDYTDTQYFGPGTRLTVL.

J is TRBJ1-6 and V is TRBV2; possibly TRBD1 for D (5 bases). The CDR3 has 14 amino acids. Germline CDR1 and CDR2: SNHLY and FYNNEI. V lost 8 bases to trimming and J lost 5 bases, with 13 bases between them. CDR3 DNA sequence: TGTGCCAGCGGGCGACAGACTGATAATTCACCCCTCCACTTT. Encoded protein: CASGRQTDNSPLHF.

The chain employs TRBV10-1 and TRBJ2-7; 10 nucleotides line up with TRBD1. Germline V gene data show CDR1 as WNHNN and CDR2 as SYGVQD (reference sequence). The CDR3 has 12 residues. V shed 4 bases and J 6 bases; nucleotides not matched to a gene: 0. In DNA, the CDR3 is TGCGCCAGCAGTGGGACAGGGGGCGAGCAGTACTTC. This gives the protein CASSGTGGEQYF.